This T cell receptor beta chain was captured in a study of T cells in narcolepsy. Profiled with immunoSEQ multiplex PCR; TCRdb holds only in-frame clones, not every one. The profile covers about 18,000 clones, with 72% appearing a single time and 13% to 15% taken by the ten largest. Sequenced sample: CD45RA- memory CD8+ T cells from PBMCs. The source is a human donor with narcolepsy.

The DNA for the CDR3 is TGTGCCAGCAGCCCCGTGAGCAACCTGAACACTGAAGCTTTCTTT. This translates into CASSPVSNLNTEAFF. This chain joins TRBV7-9 and TRBJ1-1; no definite D call. The germline V gene has CDR1 SEHNR and CDR2 FQNEAQ (reference sequence). With 5 bases removed from V and 0 bases from J, the gap between germline ends came to 13 bases. The CDR3 is 15 amino acids. The whole variable domain, filled in from reference TRBV7-9 and TRBJ1-1, reads DTGVSQNPRHKITKRGQNVTFRCDPISEHNRLYWYRQTLGQGPEFLTYFQNEAQLEKSRLLSDRFSAERPKGSFSTLEIQRTEQGDSAMYLCASSPVSNLNTEAFFGQGTRLTVV.